A single sample is the source of the 30 T cell receptor beta chains below, sequenced in a study of blood T cells in healthy people across ages. It was with a sample-barcoded 5' primer and a J-beta primer mix that a second PCR of roughly 7 to 12 cycles was run. TCRdb reprocessed the 5' RACE reads via MiXCR and lists one record per CDR3 protein. The sample records about 400,000 distinct CDR3 sequences, 50% to 60% being singletons. The sample comprised blood. Every receptor here comes from a man in his sixties in good health.

On this clonotype: Germline and junction disagree at one end, which may indicate a read error. This chain connects TRBV3-1 to TRBJ2-1, with 13 positions matching TRBD2. The germline CDR1 and CDR2 sequences are LGHDT and YNNKEL (reference sequence). The length of the CDR3 is 15 residues. CDR3 sequence reads: CASSPPGLAGNGQFF. In nucleotides, the CDR3 is TGTGCCAGCAGCCCTCCGGGACTAGCGGGAAATGGGCAGTTCTTC.

This clonotype showed up just a few times. The V and J genes are TRBV18 and TRBJ2-3; perhaps TRBD2 as D (6 bases). The CDR3 sequence is 13 residues long. Deletions cut 4 bases from V and 3 bases from J, with 8 bases between. Germline-derived CDR1 and CDR2 are KGHSH and LQKENI. The CDR3 sequence is CASSRRETDTQYF. The CDR3 DNA is TGTGCCAGCTCACGCCGGGAGACAGATACGCAGTATTTT.

V usage is TRBV12-3 or TRBV12-4 and J usage is TRBJ2-2; 7 bases map to TRBD1. V dropped 5 bases and J dropped 3; count of bases not matched to a gene: 9. The CDR3 runs to 16 residues. CDR3 protein: CASSPGQSKYTGELFF. The CDR3 region has the DNA TGTGCCAGCAGTCCGGGACAGAGTAAATACACCGGGGAGCTGTTTTTT.

A few counts support this clonotype. The CDR3 spells CASSLRQGASYEQYF. The CDR3 DNA follows: TGTGCCAGCAGCTTGCGACAGGGCGCCTCCTACGAGCAGTACTTC. The chain combines TRBV5-6 with TRBJ2-7; 7 positions match TRBD1. J gave up 0 bases and V 1 base, and 4 bases lay outside the gene matches. Germline CDR1 is SGHDT and CDR2 is YYEEEE. This CDR3 is built from 15 residues. Full variable domain (missing parts from reference TRBV5-6 and TRBJ2-7): DAGVTQSPTHLIKTRGQQVTLRCSPKSGHDTVSWYQQALGQGPQFIFQYYEEEERQRGNFPDRFSGHQFPNYSSELNVNALLLGDSALYLCASSLRQGASYEQYFGPGTRLTVT.

The V call is TRBV7-6, the J call TRBJ2-7; the match to TRBD1 covers 9 bases. J gave up 4 bases and V 5 bases, and 9 bases lay outside the gene matches. Germline V gene data show CDR1 as SGHVS and CDR2 as FNYEAQ. The CDR3 runs to 15 residues. CDR3 residues: CASSPGRTGVYEQYF. For the CDR3, the DNA is TGTGCCAGCAGCCCTGGTAGGACAGGGGTGTACGAGCAGTACTTC.

The chain combines TRBV27 with TRBJ1-4, with D uncertain. The CDR3 has 13 amino acids. Germline V gene lookup returns CDR1 MNHEY and CDR2 SMNVEV (reference sequence). V lost 2 bases and J 7 bases, leaving 8 bases between the germline ends. This CDR3 is CASSLREGEKLFF. CDR3 nucleotides: TGTGCCAGCAGTTTACGGGAAGGTGAAAAACTGTTTTTT. Full variable domain (outside the CDR3, taken from reference TRBV27 and TRBJ1-4): EAQVTQNPRYLITVTGKKLTVTCSQNMNHEYMSWYRQDPGLGLRQIYYSMNVEVTDKGDVPEGYKVSRKEKRNFPLILESPSPNQTSLYFCASSLREGEKLFFGSGTQLSVL.

The genes are TRBV6-2 or TRBV6-3 and TRBJ2-5; perhaps TRBD1 as D (6 bases). The CDR3 extends over 16 amino acids. V lost 0 bases, J lost 11 bases, and 22 bases lay in between. Germline V gives CDR1 MNHEY, CDR2 SVGEGT. Written as DNA, the CDR3 is TGTGCCAGCAGTTACTCGGGCAGGGGCTCCCTTTTTGAGCAGTACTTC. Protein product: CASSYSGRGSLFEQYF.

This clonotype was seen a handful of times. This rearrangement joins TRBV5-1 to TRBJ1-1; TRBD1 matches at 10 bases. V gave up 3 bases and J gave up 0 bases; unmatched junction bases: 5. Germline V CDR1 and CDR2: SGHRS, YFSETQ. The CDR3 covers 16 residues. The CDR3 DNA sequence: TGCGCCAGCAGCTGGGGACAGGGGATGATGAACACTGAAGCTTTCTTT. Amino acid sequence: CASSWGQGMMNTEAFF. Based on the CDR3 plus reference TRBV5-1 and TRBJ1-1, the full variable domain is KAGVTQTPRYLIKTRGQQVTLSCSPISGHRSVSWYQQTPGQGLQFLFEYFSETQRNKGNFPGRFSGRQFSNSRSEMNVSTLELGDSALYLCASSWGQGMMNTEAFFGQGTRLTVV.

This chain links TRBV4-1 with TRBJ1-1; 9 nucleotides align to TRBD1. CDR3 length equals 13 residues. The trim removed 0 bases at V and 9 bases at J, leaving 2 bases unmatched. Germline V gene sequence: CDR1 MGHRA, CDR2 YSYEKL. CDR3 DNA sequence: TGCGCCAGCAGCCAAGAGACAGGGGGAAAAGCTTTCTTT. Translating it yields CASSQETGGKAFF.

This sequence joins TRBV7-9 and TRBJ2-1; 14 positions match TRBD2. This CDR3 has 16 amino acids. CDR1 and CDR2 from the germline V gene are SEHNR and FQNEAQ (reference sequence). With 5 bases clipped from V and 8 bases from J, the junction kept 8 bases outside the gene matches. Here the CDR3 reads CASSKTSGGAGHEQFF. CDR3 bases: TGTGCCAGCAGCAAGACTAGCGGGGGGGCTGGGCATGAGCAGTTCTTC.

The table lists this clonotype with a few counts. V is TRBV4-3 and J is TRBJ2-7; D might be TRBD1 (5 bases). Germline V gene data show CDR1 as LGHNA and CDR2 as YSLEER. The CDR3 is made up of 16 amino acids. V dropped 0 bases and J dropped 1 base, with 13 bases sitting between them. CDR3 residues: CASSQDTRSGSYEQYF. The CDR3 coding sequence is TGCGCCAGCAGCCAAGACACGCGGTCAGGGTCCTACGAGCAGTACTTC.

The chain recombines TRBV2 with TRBJ2-3, with D perhaps matching TRBD1 or TRBD2 (5 bases each). Looked up from germline, CDR1 is SNHLY and CDR2 is FYNNEI. The CDR3 is 17 residues long. Deletions cut 6 bases from V and 4 bases from J, with 23 bases between. CDR3: CASRLRLGTITADTQYF. In nucleotides, the CDR3 is TGTGCCAGCAGACTACGTCTCGGGACGATAACGGCAGATACGCAGTATTTT. The entire variable domain, with the rest obtained from reference TRBV2 and TRBJ2-3, is as follows: EPEVTQTPSHQVTQMGQEVILRCVPISNHLYFYWYRQILGQKVEFLVSFYNNEISEKSEIFDDQFSVERPDGSNFTLKIRSTKLEDSAMYFCASRLRLGTITADTQYFGPGTRLTVL.

V gene TRBV30 combines with J gene TRBJ2-6; D is ambiguous. The CDR3 totals 15 residues. Trimming took 4 bases from V and 2 from J, leaving 12 bases between them. Germline values: CDR1 GTSNPN, CDR2 SVGIG (reference sequence). The CDR3 DNA reads as TGTGCCTGGAACGGTTGGGGAACTGGGGCCAACGTCCTGACTTTC. It encodes CAWNGWGTGANVLTF.

Comments on this clonotype: This clone may be a read error of a much larger clone one base away. This sequence joins TRBV29-1 and TRBJ2-6, with D unresolved. Germline assignment: CDR1 SQVTM and CDR2 ANQGSEA. Trimming removed 6 bases from V and 7 bases from J, with 16 bases in between. The CDR3 loop spans 14 amino acids. The CDR3 reads CSVLVALGANVLTF. DNA for the CDR3: TGCAGCGTCCTTGTAGCTCTGGGAGCCAACGTCCTGACTTTC.

The V gene is TRBV7-3, the J gene TRBJ2-2; D not resolved. CDR1 SGHTA and CDR2 FQGTGA come from the germline V gene. The CDR3 has 14 residues. The V and J ends lost 5 bases and 2 bases respectively, with 9 bases between them. CDR3 sequence (DNA): TGTGCCAGCAGCAAGCGAGTTAACACCGGGGAGCTGTTTTTT. Its protein is CASSKRVNTGELFF.

J is TRBJ2-3 and V is TRBV20-1, with no clear D. This CDR3 has 12 amino acids. Germline V CDR1 and CDR2: DFQATT, SNEGSKA (reference sequence). The ends were cut back, 3 bases at V and 1 base at J, with 5 bases in the middle. In DNA, the CDR3 is TGCAGTGCTAGTCAGCGCACAGATACGCAGTATTTT. Translation: CSASQRTDTQYF.

The rearrangement uses TRBV4-1 and TRBJ2-4, with TRBD2 matching 7 bases. V was clipped by 1 base and J by 7 bases; unmatched bases: 7. The CDR3 has 15 amino acids. CDR1 MGHRA and CDR2 YSYEKL come from the germline V gene. CDR3 coding DNA: TGCGCCAGCAGCCAAGGAGGAGTAGCGGGTAACATTCAGTACTTC. Translated: CASSQGGVAGNIQYF.

The table lists this clonotype with a count of one. The chain is built from TRBV21-1 and TRBJ2-7; the table calls TRBD1, which could not be checked here. TRBV21-1 corresponds to a pseudogene. The CDR3 is 18 residues long. The CDR3 loop reads CASSQRDRKGQRTYEQYF. In DNA form, the CDR3 reads TGTGCCAGCAGTCAAAGGGACAGGAAAGGCCAGCGCACCTACGAGCAGTACTTC.

CDR3: CASSATGDTDTQYF. DNA for the CDR3: TGTGCCAGCAGCGCCACAGGGGACACAGATACGCAGTATTTT. The chain combines TRBV5-5 with TRBJ2-3; 7 nucleotides line up with TRBD1. J was trimmed by 2 bases and V by 4 bases; bases with no gene match: 4. The length of the CDR3 is 14 residues. Germline CDR1 and CDR2: SGHKS and YYEKEE (reference sequence).

J is TRBJ2-3 and V is TRBV6-1, with 11 bases aligning to TRBD2. CDR1 MNHNS and CDR2 SASEGT come from the germline V gene. The CDR3 contains 16 residues. Germline trimming cut 6 bases from V and 4 bases from J; bases unmatched to any gene: 9. CDR3: CASRPVAGGPSDTQYF. The CDR3 DNA reads as TGTGCCAGCAGACCCGTAGCGGGAGGGCCGTCAGATACGCAGTATTTT.

This clonotype has only a few counts. This chain joins TRBV11-2 and TRBJ2-7; 7 bases map to TRBD2. The CDR3 has 16 residues. V gave up 2 bases and J gave up 2 bases; unmatched junction bases: 9. CDR1 is SGHAT and CDR2 is FQNNGV in the germline V gene. CDR3 in amino acids: CASSLQGASGTYEQYF. DNA of the CDR3: TGTGCCAGCAGCTTACAAGGGGCTAGCGGTACCTACGAGCAGTACTTC.

About this clonotype itself: One end of the junction fails to match germline, which may point to a read error. V is TRBV5-1 and J is TRBJ1-4, with a weak D call TRBD1 (6 bases). Germline V gene lookup returns CDR1 SGHRS and CDR2 YFSETQ. The CDR3 totals 18 residues. In nucleotides, the CDR3 is TGCGCCAGCAGCTTGGGGGCGGGGGCCGTTGCAACTAATGAAGAACTGTTTTTT. The encoded protein is CASSLGAGAVATNEELFF.

This clonotype was found a few times. The rearrangement uses TRBV24-1 and TRBJ2-5; TRBD2 is a possible D gene (7 bases). Germline V lookup: CDR1 KGHDR, CDR2 SFDVKD. The CDR3 totals 15 residues. V dropped 4 bases and J dropped 11 bases, with 22 bases sitting between them. The CDR3 nucleotides read TGTGCCACCAGTGACAGTGGGGGGGCCGAGAATGAGCAGTACTTC. Translating it yields CATSDSGGAENEQYF.

This rearrangement joins TRBV5-1 to TRBJ1-2; no reliable D call. V was pared by 0 bases and J by 6 bases, with 12 bases between. The CDR3 sequence is 14 residues long. Germline assignment: CDR1 SGHRS and CDR2 YFSETQ. The chain's CDR3 is CASSLVGGLNGYTF. CDR3 bases: TGCGCCAGCAGCTTGGTAGGAGGCTTGAATGGCTACACCTTC.

This clonotype was found a few times. This chain joins TRBV12-3 or TRBV12-4 and TRBJ2-5, with D possibly being TRBD2 (5 bases). This CDR3 comprises 12 residues. Trimming cost V 2 bases and J 8 bases, with 9 bases left between them. The DNA of the CDR3 is TGTGCCAGCAGTTTAAGCGGACCTACCCAGTACTTC. The encoded protein is CASSLSGPTQYF.

The chain has TRBV29-1 and TRBJ2-7; 7 nucleotides match TRBD1. The V gene's germline CDR1 is SQVTM and CDR2 ANQGSEA. With 1 base clipped from V and 4 bases from J, the junction kept 4 bases outside the gene matches. This CDR3 is 13 amino acids long. This CDR3 is CSVEGGRGYEQYF. In DNA, the CDR3 is TGCAGCGTTGAAGGGGGCAGGGGGTACGAGCAGTACTTC.

The CDR3 nucleotides read TGCAGTGCTACCAGAGCTGGGGGACTAGCGGGGAACGAGCAGTACTTC. Translating it yields CSATRAGGLAGNEQYF. The rearrangement uses TRBV20-1 and TRBJ2-5, with TRBD2 matching 13 bases. The J call may be in error: the DNA end matches TRBJ2-7 better. Germline lookup yields CDR1 DFQATT and CDR2 SNEGSKA (reference sequence). The CDR3 spans 16 residues.

V and J are TRBV30 and TRBJ2-5; 8 bases are a match to TRBD1. Trimming removed 5 bases from V and 5 bases from J; junction bases left unmatched: 7. The germline gives CDR1 GTSNPN, CDR2 SVGIG (reference sequence). CDR3 size: 13 residues. Here the CDR3 DNA reads TGTGCCTGGGTTGGACAGGGCGGGGAGACCCAGTACTTC. Encoded protein: CAWVGQGGETQYF.

Worth noting for this clonotype: A much larger clone lies a single base off, so this may be a read error. The genes are TRBV27 and TRBJ1-2; D is undetermined. Germline V gene data show CDR1 as MNHEY and CDR2 as SMNVEV (reference sequence). Trimming took off 5 bases at V and 2 bases at J, with 9 bases between the two ends. The CDR3 spans 13 residues. The CDR3 protein is CASSVAQNYGYTF. For the CDR3, the DNA is TGTGCCAGCAGTGTTGCTCAAAACTATGGCTACACCTTC.

This clonotype turned up a few times. The rearrangement joins TRBV4-3 to TRBJ2-1; D possibly corresponds to TRBD2 (5 bases). The CDR3 covers 16 residues. The V end lost 0 bases, the J end lost 10 bases, and 19 bases lay between the germline ends. Per germline, CDR1 LGHNA and CDR2 YSLEER. The DNA for the CDR3 is TGCGCCAGCAGCCAAGATCGGGTTCGGGGTGAGGGAGAGCAGTTCTTC. Its protein is CASSQDRVRGEGEQFF.